The present TCR beta chain was sequenced within a study of monozygotic twins with inflammatory bowel disease. The UMIs contained a 6-nucleotide sample barcode. They were added by template switching during cDNA synthesis. TCRdb derives one entry per CDR3 protein from the 5' RACE reads, leaving out DNA. This sample contains around 190,000 distinct CDR3 sequences. Germline V gives CDR1 SGHAT, CDR2 FQNNGV. The CDR3 is 14 residues long. V is TRBV11-2 and J is TRBJ2-7. This TCR was recovered from a human donor with ulcerative colitis or Crohn's disease, or a healthy co-twin of an affected twin (not recorded which). Sequencing was done on a sample of blood. This CDR3 is CASSYYTGSYEQYF.